The subject of this entry is one T cell receptor (beta chain). At the DNA level, this CDR3 is encoded by other sequences in the same sample as well. This record belongs to a study of blood T cell repertoires in COVID-19. The wider study: From T cells, B-cell-depleted T cells, or PBMCs came the material, which was cDNA or gDNA.

Source study methods: Reference gene primer amplification gave estimated nucleated cell counts. This table comes from immunoSEQ multiplex PCR, and its TCRdb copy is limited to in-frame clones, with some not included. The D gene and trimming were derived from the DNA, and the V and J assignments and clone size from that table. The sample carries around 100,000 clones, 80% to 90% recorded once. Germline V CDR1 and CDR2: SGDLS, YYNGEE. The CDR3 consists of 20 residues. The ends were cut back, 0 bases at V and 8 bases at J, with 29 bases in the middle. The sequenced sample consisted of peripheral blood. The genes are TRBV9 and TRBJ1-4, with a possible D match to TRBD1 (5 bases). This TCR came from a human donor in a cohort sampled during active COVID-19. CDR3 amino acids: CASSVGRGGDSSLWAEKLFF. The CDR3 DNA reads as TGTGCCAGCAGCGTAGGTCGGGGGGGGGACTCCTCCCTGTGGGCGGAAAAACTGTTTTTT.